This is a list of T cell receptor beta chains from one sample in a study of monozygotic twins with inflammatory bowel disease. With the 5' RACE reads reprocessed, TCRdb shows one record per CDR3 protein and no DNA. The listing records some 300,000 distinct CDR3 sequences. Input material: blood. The receptor set was obtained from a human donor with ulcerative colitis or Crohn's disease, or a healthy co-twin of an affected twin (not recorded which). The CDR3 runs from the conserved cysteine through the conserved F or W. The order of the fields is V gene, J gene, CDR3 protein.

TRBV7-2	TRBJ2-7	CASRGTSGPYEQYF
TRBV7-2	TRBJ2-2	CASSTVGSISGELFF
TRBV7-2	TRBJ2-2	CASNRGSGELFF
TRBV6-1	TRBJ2-7	CASSPRQGKWYEQYF
TRBV29-1	TRBJ2-7	CSVPGDRVYEQYF
TRBV5-1	TRBJ1-1	CASSLGSWGAFF
TRBV27	TRBJ2-7	CASSYYPTEPSYEQYF
TRBV19	TRBJ2-1	CASSISSGRYNEQFF
TRBV12-3/TRBV12-4	TRBJ2-7	CASSYGTSGGDKQYF
TRBV5-1	TRBJ2-7	CASSPGDPYEQYF
TRBV13	TRBJ2-1	CASSPPPSSNEQFF
TRBV20-1	TRBJ2-3	CSAQSGSLGTDTQYF
TRBV29-1	TRBJ2-3	CSGKFTPLGPTDTQYF
TRBV20-1	TRBJ1-5	CSGVGRGNQPQHF